This T cell receptor beta chain was profiled in a study of vaccination and CD4 T cells after COVID-19. The treatment denotes: 10-day PBMC culture with coronavirus spike peptide pools or control peptides (ViraFEST assay). Losses at the gene ends were 0 bases for V and 10 bases for J; bases not matched to a gene: 9. The CDR3 covers 14 residues. The germline CDR1 and CDR2 sequences are DFQATT and SNEGSKA (reference sequence). General study findings and limits: SARS-CoV-2-reactive clonotypes rose nonsignificantly, with the median going from about 20 to 38.

Remarks on this clonotype: The antigen remains unidentified.

With the Oncomine TCR Beta short-read assay, DNA from cultured CD4+ T cells was sequenced. Using its own MiXCR run on the PCR reads, TCRdb lists one record per CDR3 protein. The table records over 20,000 distinct CDR3 sequences, roughly half of them present only once. The TCR was taken from a human donor who had recovered from COVID-19. V gene TRBV20-1 combines with J gene TRBJ1-1; 9 bases map to TRBD1. Sequenced input: CD4+ T cells from blood, cultured in vitro. CDR3 nucleotide sequence: TGCAGTGCTAGAGATACAGGGGGCTTCGGAGGAGCTTTCTTT. Its protein product is CSARDTGGFGGAFF.